This T cell receptor (beta chain) was recovered during a study of blood T cell repertoires in COVID-19. CDR1 is KGHDR and CDR2 is SFDVKD in the germline V gene. Unmatched junction bases numbered 7, after V lost 3 bases and J lost 4 bases. The CDR3 sequence is 15 residues long. Using immunoSEQ multiplex PCR, the repertoire was profiled, and TCRdb retains in-frame clones only, with some absent. Among 200,000 to 250,000 clones listed, under 85% were seen once. The source material was PBMCs or T cells enriched from blood (not recorded which). This clonotype was obtained from a man in his fifties or sixties who had recovered from COVID-19. V is TRBV24-1 and J is TRBJ2-5, with 7 bases identical to TRBD1. CDR3 DNA sequence: TGTGCCACCAGTGATCCAAAGGGGGCGGGAGAGACCCAGTACTTC. Its protein product is CATSDPKGAGETQYF.